These 16 T cell receptor beta chains share one sample of origin, sequenced in a study of preoperative IRX-2 immunotherapy in early breast cancer. The assay was immunoSEQ multiplex PCR, and TCRdb's table has in-frame clones only and misses some. In the table there are about 98,000 clones, 75% to 90% of which are singletons. Treatment meaning: preoperative locoregional IRX-2 cytokine immunotherapy. Source: tumor tissue, taken after IRX-2 immunotherapy. These receptors all come from a human donor with breast cancer.

CDR3 DNA sequence: TGTGCCAGCAGCATACAGAATCAGCCCCAGCATTTT. It translates to CASSIQNQPQHF. The J gene is TRBJ1-5, the V gene TRBV28, with D unresolved. Germline loops: CDR1 MDHEN, CDR2 SYDVKM. The V and J ends lost 6 bases and 4 bases respectively, with 7 bases between them. The CDR3 sequence is 12 residues long.

CDR3 sequence (DNA): TGTGCCAGTAGTATAGATCTCCAGGGGAATCAGCCCCAGCATTTT. Protein: CASSIDLQGNQPQHF. The chain couples TRBV19 to TRBJ1-5; maybe TRBD1 (6 bases). Trimming took 0 bases from V and 4 from J, leaving 10 bases between them. Germline CDR1 is LNHDA and CDR2 is SQIVND (reference sequence). The CDR3 runs to 15 residues.

The chain combines TRBV23-1 with TRBJ1-3; the D is unclear. TRBV23-1 has ORF status, its function being uncertain. Trimming removed 6 bases at V and 0 bases at J, with 12 bases between. This CDR3 has 15 residues. For the CDR3, the DNA is TGCGCCAGCAGCTTTCTGGGAGCCTCTGGAAACACCATATATTTT. Amino acids: CASSFLGASGNTIYF.

The chain carries TRBV30 and TRBJ1-2, with 10 bases fitting TRBD1. V lost 0 bases and J lost 0; bases outside the gene matches: 10. Germline V gene sequence: CDR1 GTSNPN, CDR2 SVGIG (reference sequence). This CDR3 has 18 residues. CDR3 sequence reads: CAWSVPRDRGPANYGYTF. Written as DNA, the CDR3 is TGTGCCTGGAGTGTACCCCGGGACAGGGGCCCAGCTAACTATGGCTACACCTTC. Together with reference TRBV30 and TRBJ1-2, the CDR3 gives the full variable domain: SQTIHQWPATLVQPVGSPLSLECTVEGTSNPNLYWYRQAAGRGLQLLFYSVGIGQISSEVPQNLSASRPQDRQFILSSKKLLLSDSGFYLCAWSVPRDRGPANYGYTFGSGTRLTVV.

This clone was found a few times. The chain combines TRBV6-7 with TRBJ1-3; the D is unclear. TRBV6-7 is classed as an ORF, of uncertain function. V was clipped by 0 bases and J by 0 bases, with 12 bases between them. CDR3 length: 17 amino acids. The CDR3 DNA reads TGTGCCAGCAGTTACTCTTGGCAACTCAGCTCTGGAAACACCATATATTTT. It is translated as CASSYSWQLSSGNTIYF.

This chain links TRBV30 with TRBJ2-7, with 12 nucleotides matching TRBD1. Per germline, CDR1 GTSNPN and CDR2 SVGIG (reference sequence). V gave up 5 bases and J gave up 9 bases; unmatched junction bases: 8. This CDR3 contains 13 residues. CDR3 sequence: CAWESGTGGAQYF. CDR3 bases: TGTGCCTGGGAATCCGGGACAGGGGGCGCGCAGTACTTC.

V usage is TRBV7-6 and J usage is TRBJ1-5, with D uncertain. Trimming cost V 5 bases and J 4 bases, with 15 bases left between them. CDR1 and CDR2 from the germline V gene are SGHVS and FNYEAQ. This CDR3 spans 15 amino acids. CDR3 in DNA: TGTGCCAGCAGCCGTTTGGCAGGTTATAATCAGCCCCAGCATTTT. It codes for CASSRLAGYNQPQHF.

V and J are TRBV11-3 and TRBJ2-3; D is tentatively TRBD1 or TRBD2 (5 bases each). In germline, CDR1 is SGHNT, CDR2 YENEEA. The CDR3 spans 15 residues. V lost 7 bases and J 5 bases, leaving 19 bases between the germline ends. The CDR3 DNA sequence: TGTGCCAGCACCCCCGAGGGGTCAAGGGGAGATACGCAGTATTTT. This codes for CASTPEGSRGDTQYF. Based on the CDR3 plus reference TRBV11-3 and TRBJ2-3, the full variable domain is EAGVVQSPRYKIIEKKQPVAFWCNPISGHNTLYWYLQNLGQGPELLIRYENEEAVDDSQLPKDRFSAERLKGVDSTLKIQPAELGDSAVYLCASTPEGSRGDTQYFGPGTRLTVL.

The chain links TRBV28 to TRBJ1-2, with D possibly being TRBD1 (5 bases). The CDR3 consists of 13 residues. Germline CDR1 reads MDHEN; CDR2 reads SYDVKM. V gave up 3 bases and J gave up 4 bases, with 9 bases separating them. The CDR3 DNA is TGTGCCAGCAGTTTTGGGGGATTCTATGGCTACACCTTC. This gives the protein CASSFGGFYGYTF.

This clone was seen a handful of times. This sequence joins TRBV6-8 and TRBJ1-3; 7 bases fit TRBD1. Looked up from germline, CDR1 is MNHGY and CDR2 is SAAAGT. After removal of 7 bases from V and 4 bases from J, the junction contained 13 bases not matched to a gene. The CDR3 runs 16 residues. The CDR3, as DNA: TGTGCCAGCACCAGGAACCAAGGGGGCTCGGGAAACACCATATATTTT. Translated, it gives CASTRNQGGSGNTIYF.

The chain combines TRBV18 with TRBJ1-3; D is unresolved. The length of the CDR3 is 15 residues. V lost 2 bases to trimming and J lost 0 bases, with 8 bases between them. Germline V gene lookup returns CDR1 KGHSH and CDR2 LQKENI. The CDR3 nucleotides read TGTGCCAGCTCACCATATCCAAACTCTGGAAACACCATATATTTT. It specifies CASSPYPNSGNTIYF.

The V gene is TRBV7-6, the J gene TRBJ1-2, with 8 nucleotides matching TRBD1. In germline, CDR1 is SGHVS, CDR2 FNYEAQ. J lost 7 bases, V lost 7 bases, and 14 bases had no gene match. The CDR3 extends over 15 amino acids. For the CDR3, the DNA is TGTGCCAGCACCCCGGGGGACAGGCTGCCCCCTGGCTACACCTTC. Translating gives CASTPGDRLPPGYTF. Complete variable domain (other parts from reference TRBV7-6 and TRBJ1-2): GAGVSQSPRYKVTKRGQDVALRCDPISGHVSLYWYRQALGQGPEFLTYFNYEAQQDKSGLPNDRFSAERPEGSISTLTIQRTEQRDSAMYRCASTPGDRLPPGYTFGSGTRLTVV.

CDR3 sequence (DNA): TGTGCCAGCAGTCCAACCGGGACTAGCGGGGGGGCCGGGGGAGAGACCCAGTACTTC. Protein: CASSPTGTSGGAGGETQYF. The V call is TRBV6-8, the J call TRBJ2-5; the match to TRBD2 covers 16 bases. Germline lookup yields CDR1 MNHGY and CDR2 SAAAGT. The CDR3 extends over 19 amino acids. The V and J ends lost 5 bases and 4 bases, in that order; junction bases with no gene match: 13.

This clone was recorded a few times. The chain joins TRBV7-4 to TRBJ2-1; TRBD1 matches 11 bases. After removal of 4 bases from V and 5 bases from J, the junction contained 4 bases not matched to a gene. The CDR3 totals 15 residues. The germline V gene has CDR1 SGHVT and CDR2 SQSDAQ. CDR3 protein: CASSSGQGVNNEQFF. DNA of the CDR3: TGTGCCAGCAGCTCGGGACAGGGGGTAAACAATGAGCAGTTCTTC.

The CDR3, as DNA: TGCGCCAGCAGCCCTCGATGGGGCAGGTCCAATGAGCAGTTCTTC. This translates into CASSPRWGRSNEQFF. The chain couples TRBV5-1 to TRBJ2-1; D is possibly TRBD1 (5 bases). CDR1 and CDR2 from the germline V gene are SGHRS and YFSETQ. Trimming removed 4 bases at V and 6 bases at J, with 17 bases between. This CDR3 is built from 15 residues.

The V gene is TRBV28, the J gene TRBJ1-3; the D is unclear. Germline loops: CDR1 MDHEN, CDR2 SYDVKM. Trimming cost V 8 bases and J 0 bases, with 5 bases left between them. There are 12 residues in the CDR3. Here the CDR3 reads CASWSSGNTIYF. The CDR3 nucleotides read TGTGCCAGCTGGAGCTCTGGAAACACCATATATTTT.